The TCR beta chain under discussion was sequenced for a study of blood T cell repertoires in COVID-19 (dated by TCRdb to about 2020). About the investigation overall: Samples covering the acute and convalescent phases of COVID-19 were provided by collaborators in the United States, Italy and Spain. The samples were drawn from two sources: the first 160 participants of the ongoing ImmuneRACE study, and 1,254 subjects contributed by 6 global collaborators. HLA class I and class II types, where available, came from metadata supplied by the sample provider rather than from assay-based typing. Deeply sampled blood TCRbeta repertoires from subjects exposed to, actively infected with, or recovered from COVID-19 were included in the dataset. Nearly every sample came with metadata listing a de-identified subject ID, COVID-19 status, age in years and sex. The material from the prospective study consisted of cDNA or gDNA derived from T cells, B-cell-depleted T cells, or PBMCs. The repertoires were made available in a free public database intended to serve as a resource for research on the immune response to SARS-CoV-2. On the study overall, not on this receptor specifically: Clinical and demographic metadata were provided uncurated, with the amount varying by source and participant.

About this clone: No antigen is known for it. The input lacks base qualities; no much larger clone sits a single base away.

The collaborating institutions used their own protocols to collect whole blood in K2EDTA tubes. For TCRbeta analysis, collaborators shipped samples as frozen whole blood, isolated PBMCs, or DNA extracted from either of those sample types. V loses 3 bases of germline sequence and J loses 6 bases, and the interval between the two ends is 4 bases. There are 11 amino acids in the CDR3, from cysteine to phenylalanine inclusive. The kept DNA is CDR3 alone, 33 bases in frame from the first base. According to the germline V gene, CDR1 reads ENHRY and CDR2 reads SYGVKD. TCRbeta CDR3 regions were amplified from genomic DNA by means of the immunoSEQ Assay, a bias-controlled multiplex PCR. Concerning the study's data processing: Within the assay, amplification of reference gene primers was used to estimate how many nucleated cells each sample contained. To quantify the absolute abundance of each unique TCRbeta CDR3 rearrangement, sequence reads were collapsed and filtered. Productive Simpson clonality was computed per sample as the square root of Simpson's diversity index over productive rearrangements. The source is immuneACCESS, and TCRdb retained only in-frame sequences with V and J called. Part of the clones is not carried over; for the studies checked, unresolved V genes explain less than half of this, and the remainder is unexplained. V, J and clone size are those of that table, while D and trimming were read from the DNA. The sample records around 120,000 clones, 71% of which are singletons. Roughly 0.86% of the sample goes to the ten largest clones.

The sequencing sample was made of peripheral blood. The V gene is TRBV10-3 and the J gene is TRBJ2-3, with the D gene call left open. This clonotype originated in a human donor with acute or convalescent COVID-19. The donor label of this sample is uncertain. The CDR3 protein sequence reads: CAISERDTQYF. At the DNA level, the sequence is TGTGCCATCAGTGAACGGGATACGCAGTATTTT.